Many counts were recorded for the clone carrying this T cell receptor (beta chain). As yet, its antigen is unknown. The library had UMIs added by 3' ligation of an oligonucleotide to TCR cDNA. Amplification of ligated cDNA took four PCR rounds with SP2 and nested alpha and beta constant primers. MiXCR, applied by TCRdb to the 5' RACE reads, yields one record per CDR3 protein. The table records 45,000 to 55,000 distinct CDR3 sequences, approximately 4.5% of them present only once. The data stem from a study of naive and memory T cell subsets. The CDR3 totals 15 residues. In germline, CDR1 is MGHRA, CDR2 YSYEKL. Unmatched junction bases numbered 3, after V lost 1 base and J lost 7 bases. Findings of the study overall: Potentially, T cell activation and differentiation skew this RNA-based measurement.

This clonotype was obtained from a female donor in good health. The gene calls are TRBV4-1 and TRBJ1-4, with TRBD1 identical over 10 bases. The CDR3 region is CASSQGTGGGEKLFF. The DNA for the CDR3 is TGCGCCAGCAGCCAAGGGACAGGGGGTGGTGAAAAACTGTTTTTT.